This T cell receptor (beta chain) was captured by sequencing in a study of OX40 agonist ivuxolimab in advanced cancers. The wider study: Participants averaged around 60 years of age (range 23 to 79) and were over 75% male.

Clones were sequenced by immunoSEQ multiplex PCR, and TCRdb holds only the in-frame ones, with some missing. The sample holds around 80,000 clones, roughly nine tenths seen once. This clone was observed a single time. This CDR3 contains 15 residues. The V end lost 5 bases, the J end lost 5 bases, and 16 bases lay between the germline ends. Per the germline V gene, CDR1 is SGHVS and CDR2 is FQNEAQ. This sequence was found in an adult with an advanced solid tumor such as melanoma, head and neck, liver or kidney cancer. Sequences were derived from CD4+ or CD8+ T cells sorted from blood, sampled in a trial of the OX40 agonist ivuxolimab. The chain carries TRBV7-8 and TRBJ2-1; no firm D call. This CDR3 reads CASSPSSRANNEQFF. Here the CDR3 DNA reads TGTGCCAGCAGCCCCTCGAGCCGGGCCAACAATGAGCAGTTCTTC.